This T cell receptor beta chain was sequenced in a study of T-cell memory formation after mild COVID-19. About this clonotype itself: Its antigen is not identified.

After 5'RACE with constant-segment primers, TCR alpha and TCR beta cDNA libraries carrying sample barcodes and UMIs were obtained. TCRdb re-called the 5' RACE reads through MiXCR, storing one row per CDR3 protein. This sample has fewer than 650,000 distinct CDR3 sequences, with about 18% found just once. Whole-study findings and limits: Some SARS-CoV-2-responding clones were already detected in memory before infection.

The sequence was obtained from an adult woman who had mild COVID-19 (a few samples of this study predate the infection). Cell type and time point are not known. Sequenced input: PBMCs or a T cell subset sorted from them (not recorded which).

The CDR3 nucleotides read TGTGCCACCAGTGATTTACTTTCGAACACCGGGGAGCTGTTTTTT. Its translation: CATSDLLSNTGELFF. The V call is TRBV24-1, the J call TRBJ2-2; D unclear. Between the trimmed V and J ends, which lost 1 base and 0 bases, there was a span of 5 bases. The germline gives CDR1 KGHDR, CDR2 SFDVKD. The CDR3 covers 15 residues.